This is a list of T cell receptor beta chains from one sample in a study of immune reconstitution after stem cell transplant in scleroderma. One entry per CDR3 protein results from TCRdb running MiXCR on the RT-PCR reads. The sample shows about 3,700 distinct CDR3 sequences, about 5.7% of them seen only once. This sample was taken before or after autologous hematopoietic stem cell transplantation (not recorded which). These receptor sequences come from a female donor with systemic sclerosis. The CDR3 runs from the conserved cysteine through the conserved F or W. The D gene is left open where the match is weak. A row's size may be missing; if present it is once, few, many or a size class.

d_gene	j_gene	v_gene	abundance	CDR3aa	CDR3nt
.	TRBJ1-2	TRBV5-1	medium-sized	CASSLSEIYGYTF	TGCGCCAGCAGCTTGTCAGAAATATATGGCTACACCTTC
.	TRBJ2-1	TRBV5-1	medium-sized	CASSLVVRYNEQFF	TGCGCCAGCAGCTTGGTAGTACGCTACAATGAGCAGTTCTTC
.	TRBJ1-3	TRBV27	medium-sized	CASSLGANSGNTIYF	TGTGCCAGCAGTTTAGGGGCCAACTCTGGAAACACCATATATTTT
.	TRBJ2-1	TRBV20-1	many	CSARDRGVFSYNEQFF	TGCAGTGCTAGAGATCGCGGGGTCTTCTCCTACAATGAGCAGTTCTTC
TRBD1	TRBJ1-6	TRBV20-1	medium-sized	CSASKTGGNSPLHF	TGCAGTGCGAGCAAGACAGGGGGTAATTCACCCCTCCACTTT
TRBD1	TRBJ2-3	TRBV29-1	medium-sized	CSVPDRVTDTQYF	TGCAGCGTTCCTGACAGGGTTACAGATACGCAGTATTTT
.	TRBJ2-1	TRBV5-1	medium-sized	CASSVSGPPENEQFF	TGCGCCAGCAGCGTCTCCGGGCCCCCGGAAAATGAGCAGTTCTTC
TRBD2	TRBJ2-7	TRBV27	medium-sized	CASSPPFGLASSHPYEQYF	TGTGCCAGCAGCCCTCCGTTCGGACTAGCGTCCTCTCACCCCTACGAGCAGTACTTC
.	TRBJ2-3	TRBV20-1	medium-sized	CSASSGPAQYF	TGCAGTGCTAGTTCTGGGCCGGCCCAGTATTTT
.	TRBJ1-6	TRBV18	medium-sized	CASSPGSRTTYSPLHF	TGTGCCAGCTCACCGGGCTCTCGGACTACCTATTCACCCCTCCACTTT
.	TRBJ1-1	TRBV13	medium-sized	CASSPAPSTEAFF	TGTGCCAGCAGCCCGGCTCCTAGCACTGAAGCTTTCTTT
.	TRBJ1-4	TRBV2	medium-sized	CASSVGGAPVFF	TGTGCCAGCAGTGTAGGGGGGGCGCCGGTCTTTTTT
.	TRBJ1-2	TRBV7-2	medium-sized	CASSSGPHNYGYTF	TGTGCCAGCAGCTCCGGGCCCCATAACTATGGCTACACCTTC
.	TRBJ1-2	TRBV5-1	medium-sized	CASSFENYGYTF	TGCGCCAGCAGCTTTGAAAACTATGGCTACACCTTC
.	TRBJ2-3	TRBV6-5	medium-sized	CASSPGTTSKDTQYF	TGTGCCAGCAGTCCTGGGACAACCTCGAAAGATACGCAGTATTTT
.	TRBJ2-7	TRBV29-1	medium-sized	CSVERVGRGVDEQYF	TGCAGCGTTGAACGGGTGGGCAGGGGGGTCGACGAGCAGTACTTC
.	TRBJ1-5	TRBV25-1	medium-sized	CASSARSGQPQHF	TGTGCCAGCAGTGCCCGTAGCGGTCAGCCCCAGCATTTT
.	TRBJ1-1	TRBV12-3/TRBV12-4	medium-sized	CASSFVVQSKAFF	TGTGCCAGCAGTTTTGTCGTTCAGTCAAAAGCTTTCTTT
.	TRBJ2-7	TRBV7-9	medium-sized	CASSLVGLLYEQYF	TGTGCCAGCAGCTTAGTGGGCCTACTCTACGAGCAGTACTTC
.	TRBJ1-1	TRBV5-6	many	CASSLRVGRPEAFF	TGTGCCAGCAGCTTGAGAGTTGGGCGACCTGAAGCTTTCTTT
.	TRBJ2-1	TRBV20-1	many	CSARSETRPNEQFF	TGCAGTGCTAGATCGGAGACTAGACCCAATGAGCAGTTCTTC
.	TRBJ1-5	TRBV12-3/TRBV12-4	medium-sized	CASSRGGLIRSNQPQHF	TGTGCCAGCAGCCGCGGAGGACTCATTAGAAGCAATCAGCCCCAGCATTTT
.	TRBJ2-2	TRBV11-3	large	CASSLDQDTNTGELFF	TGTGCCAGCAGCTTAGATCAGGACACGAACACCGGGGAGCTGTTTTTT
.	TRBJ2-5	TRBV5-1	medium-sized	CASSLSFETQYF	TGCGCCAGCAGCTTAAGTTTTGAGACCCAGTACTTC
TRBD1	TRBJ2-1	TRBV18	.	CASSPRAATGFGDEQFF	TGTGCCAGCTCACCACGGGCGGCGACAGGGTTTGGCGATGAGCAGTTCTTC
.	TRBJ1-2	TRBV7-2	large	CASSSSTGRQAEGYTF	TGTGCCAGCAGCTCCTCTACCGGGAGACAGGCGGAGGGCTACACCTTC
TRBD2	TRBJ2-2	TRBV5-6	medium-sized	CASSTGGRTGELFF	TGTGCCAGCAGCACGGGAGGGCGCACCGGGGAGCTGTTTTTT
.	TRBJ1-6	TRBV20-1	medium-sized	CSARLRVDNSPLHF	TGCAGTGCTAGGCTCAGGGTAGATAATTCACCCCTCCACTTT
TRBD2	TRBJ2-5	TRBV6-5	many	CASSYSGRAGQETQYF	TGTGCCAGCAGTTACTCAGGACGAGCGGGGCAAGAGACCCAGTACTTC
.	TRBJ1-2	TRBV5-1	medium-sized	CASSLGQAGNPNYGYTF	TGCGCCAGCAGCTTGGGACAGGCCGGCAACCCTAACTATGGCTACACCTTC
.	TRBJ1-5	TRBV7-2	medium-sized	CASSLFGGWGNQPQHF	TGTGCCAGCAGCTTATTTGGGGGGTGGGGGAATCAGCCCCAGCATTTT
.	TRBJ1-1	TRBV4-3	medium-sized	CASSQKSAGHTEAFF	TGCGCCAGCAGCCAAAAATCGGCGGGACACACTGAAGCTTTCTTT